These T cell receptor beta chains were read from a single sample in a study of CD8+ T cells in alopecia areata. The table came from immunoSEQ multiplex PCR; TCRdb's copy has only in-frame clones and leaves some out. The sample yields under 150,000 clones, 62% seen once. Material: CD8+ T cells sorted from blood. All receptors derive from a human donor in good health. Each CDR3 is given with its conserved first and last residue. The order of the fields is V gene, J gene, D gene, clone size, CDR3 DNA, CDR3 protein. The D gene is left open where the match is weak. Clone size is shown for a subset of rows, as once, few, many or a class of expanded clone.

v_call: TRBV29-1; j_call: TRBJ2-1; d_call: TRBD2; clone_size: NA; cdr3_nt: TGCAGCGATCCGGGACTAGCGGGAATGTTCTACAATGAGCAGTTCTTC; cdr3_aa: CSDPGLAGMFYNEQFF
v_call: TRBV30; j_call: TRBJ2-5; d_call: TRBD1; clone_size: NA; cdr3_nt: TGTGCCTGGAGTTTCCCCGGGACAGGGATTGGGGAGACCCAGTACTTC; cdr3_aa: CAWSFPGTGIGETQYF
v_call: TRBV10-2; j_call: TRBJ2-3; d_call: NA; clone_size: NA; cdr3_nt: TGCGCCAGCACCTCAGGGGACCCGGCGGATACGCAGTATTTT; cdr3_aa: CASTSGDPADTQYF
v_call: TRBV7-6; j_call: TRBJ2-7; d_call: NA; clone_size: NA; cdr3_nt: TGTGCCAGCAGCTTAGCGGCAGGGCGAGGGGGTTACGAGCAGTACTTC; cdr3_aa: CASSLAAGRGGYEQYF
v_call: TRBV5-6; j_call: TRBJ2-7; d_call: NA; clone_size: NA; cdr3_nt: TGTGCCAGCAGCTTCGTGGCGAGCTCCTACGAGCAGTACTTC; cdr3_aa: CASSFVASSYEQYF
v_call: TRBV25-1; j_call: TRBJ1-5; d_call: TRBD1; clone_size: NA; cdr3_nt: TGTGCCAGCTGGGGGGGACAGTTCAATCAGCCCCAGCATTTT; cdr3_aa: CASWGGQFNQPQHF
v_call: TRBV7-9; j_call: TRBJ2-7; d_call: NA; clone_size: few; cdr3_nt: TGTGCCAGCAGCTTATCAGGGATGCCCCGCGACCAGTACTTC; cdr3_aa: CASSLSGMPRDQYF
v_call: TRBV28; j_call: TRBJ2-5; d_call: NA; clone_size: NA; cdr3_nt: TGTGCCAGCAACTCGGTCCGGGGTACCGAGACCCAGTACTTC; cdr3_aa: CASNSVRGTETQYF
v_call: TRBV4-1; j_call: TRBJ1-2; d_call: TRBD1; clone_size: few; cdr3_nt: TGCGCCAGCAGCCAAGTACCGGGACAGGGAAATGGCTACACCTTC; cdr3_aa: CASSQVPGQGNGYTF
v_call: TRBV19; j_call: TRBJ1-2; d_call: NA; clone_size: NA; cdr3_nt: TGTGCCAGTAGTATAGATGGGGGCTACACCTTC; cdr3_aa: CASSIDGGYTF
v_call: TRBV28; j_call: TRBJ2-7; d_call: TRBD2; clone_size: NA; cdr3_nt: TGTGCCAGCAGTTTCGGTCTAGCGGGAGGGCGCGAGCAGTACTTC; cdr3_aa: CASSFGLAGGREQYF
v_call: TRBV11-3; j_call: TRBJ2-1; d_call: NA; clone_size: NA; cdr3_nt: TGTGCCAGCAGCTTTTTAGGGTATGAGCAGTTCTTC; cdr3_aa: CASSFLGYEQFF
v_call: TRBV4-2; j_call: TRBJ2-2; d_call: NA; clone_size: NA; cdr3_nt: TGTGCCAGCAGCCAACCTATAGGGCCCTTACCCGGGGAGCTGTTTTTT; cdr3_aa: CASSQPIGPLPGELFF
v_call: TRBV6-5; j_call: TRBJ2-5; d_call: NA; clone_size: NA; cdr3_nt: TGTGCCAGCAGCGTAGTGGGCCAAGAGACCCAGTACTTC; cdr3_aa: CASSVVGQETQYF
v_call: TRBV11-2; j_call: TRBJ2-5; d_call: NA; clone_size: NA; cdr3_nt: TGTGCCAGCAGCTTAGAGTTCGTCGAGGAAGAGACCCAGTACTTC; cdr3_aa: CASSLEFVEEETQYF
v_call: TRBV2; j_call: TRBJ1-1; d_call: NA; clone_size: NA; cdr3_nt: TGTGCCAGCATCCCTGTTGGGAACACTGAAGCTTTCTTT; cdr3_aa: CASIPVGNTEAFF
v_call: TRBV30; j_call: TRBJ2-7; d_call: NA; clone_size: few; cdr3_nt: TGTGCCTGGAGTGTAGGGCAGCTCCCCTCCTACGAGCAGTACTTC; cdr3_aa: CAWSVGQLPSYEQYF
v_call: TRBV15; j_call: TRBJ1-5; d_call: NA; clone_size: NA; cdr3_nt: TGTGCCACGGGGAGCAATCAGCCCCAGCATTTT; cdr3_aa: CATGSNQPQHF
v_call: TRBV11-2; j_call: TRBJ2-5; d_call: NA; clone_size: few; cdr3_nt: TGTGCCAGCAGCTTAGCCGGAGAGACCCAGTACTTC; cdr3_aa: CASSLAGETQYF
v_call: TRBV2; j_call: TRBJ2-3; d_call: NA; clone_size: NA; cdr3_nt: TGTGCCAGCTCGGTGACATTTTCTCCAGATACGCAGTATTTT; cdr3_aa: CASSVTFSPDTQYF
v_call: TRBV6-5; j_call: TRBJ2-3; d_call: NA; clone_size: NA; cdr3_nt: TGTGCCAGCAGTTACTCGACCGAGAGCACAGATACGCAGTATTTT; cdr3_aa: CASSYSTESTDTQYF
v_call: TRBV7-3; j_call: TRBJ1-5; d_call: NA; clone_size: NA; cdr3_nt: TGTGCCAGCAGCTTAAAGGACGGACCCTCAAATAAGTATAGCAATCAGCCCCAGCATTTT; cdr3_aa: CASSLKDGPSNKYSNQPQHF
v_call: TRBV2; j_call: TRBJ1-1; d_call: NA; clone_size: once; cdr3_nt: TGTGCCAGCATATTGGGTTCGAACACTGAAGCTTTCTTT; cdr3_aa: CASILGSNTEAFF
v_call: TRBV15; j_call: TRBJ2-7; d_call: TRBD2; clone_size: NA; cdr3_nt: TGTGCCACCCGGGAGGGGGGGGACGAGCAGTACTTC; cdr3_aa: CATREGGDEQYF
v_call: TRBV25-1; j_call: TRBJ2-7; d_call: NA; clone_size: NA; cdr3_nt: TGTGCCAGCAGTGAAGGGCACGAGCAGTACTTC; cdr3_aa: CASSEGHEQYF
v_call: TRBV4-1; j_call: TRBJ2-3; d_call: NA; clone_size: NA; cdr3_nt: TGCGCCAGCAGCCAAGTTCAAGGAGGTGCAGATACGCAGTATTTT; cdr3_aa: CASSQVQGGADTQYF
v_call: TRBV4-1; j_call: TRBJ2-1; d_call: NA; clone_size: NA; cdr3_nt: TGCGCCAGCAGCCAAGTTCCAGGGAGCTACAATGAGCAGTTCTTC; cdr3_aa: CASSQVPGSYNEQFF
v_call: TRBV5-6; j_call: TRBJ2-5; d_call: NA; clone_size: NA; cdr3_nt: TGTGCCAGCAGCTTCGGCAGACAGGTACAAGAGACCCAGTACTTC; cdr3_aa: CASSFGRQVQETQYF
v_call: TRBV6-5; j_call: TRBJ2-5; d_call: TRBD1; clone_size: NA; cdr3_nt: TGTGCCAGCAGTTTTGGGACAGCCCTCCGAGAGACCCAGTACTTC; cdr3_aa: CASSFGTALRETQYF
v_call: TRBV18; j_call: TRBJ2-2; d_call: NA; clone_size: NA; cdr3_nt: TGTGCCAGCTCACCCGTTGGGACCGGGGAGCTGTTTTTT; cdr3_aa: CASSPVGTGELFF
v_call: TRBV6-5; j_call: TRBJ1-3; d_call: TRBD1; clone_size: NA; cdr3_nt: TGTGCCAGCCGGGGACAGAGCCTCTCTGGAAACACCATATATTTT; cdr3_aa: CASRGQSLSGNTIYF
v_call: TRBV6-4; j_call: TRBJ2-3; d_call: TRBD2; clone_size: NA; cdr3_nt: TGTGCCAGCAGTTTACTAGCGGGAGAAGTAGATACGCAGTATTTT; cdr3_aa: CASSLLAGEVDTQYF
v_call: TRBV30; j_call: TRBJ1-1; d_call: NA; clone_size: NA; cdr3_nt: TGTGCCTGGAGTCAACCGACACTTCGAACGAACACTGAAGCTTTCTTT; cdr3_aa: CAWSQPTLRTNTEAFF
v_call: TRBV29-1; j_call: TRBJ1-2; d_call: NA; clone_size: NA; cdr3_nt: TGCAGCGTTGCTGGTGGGGGTTATGGCTACACCTTC; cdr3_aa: CSVAGGGYGYTF
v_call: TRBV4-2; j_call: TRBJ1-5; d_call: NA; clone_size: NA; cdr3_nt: TGTGCCAGCAGCGCCGCCCGGGGGAGGCGCAATCAGCCCCAGCATTTT; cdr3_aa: CASSAARGRRNQPQHF
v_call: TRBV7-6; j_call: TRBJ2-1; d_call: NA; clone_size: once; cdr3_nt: TGTGCCAGCAGCTACACCGCCAACGCCTACAATGAGCAGTTCTTC; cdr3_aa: CASSYTANAYNEQFF
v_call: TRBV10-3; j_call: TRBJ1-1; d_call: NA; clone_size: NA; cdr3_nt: TGTGCCATCAGTGAGTGGGAGGGGACGACTGAAGCTTTCTTT; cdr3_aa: CAISEWEGTTEAFF
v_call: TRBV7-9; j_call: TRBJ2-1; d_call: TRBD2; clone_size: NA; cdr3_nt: TGTGCCAGCAGCTTATTGGGACTAGCGGGACATGAGCAGTTCTTC; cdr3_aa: CASSLLGLAGHEQFF
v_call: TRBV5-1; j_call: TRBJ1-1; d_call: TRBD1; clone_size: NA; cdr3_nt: TGCGCCAGCAGCTTGGAAGGGGGCGCGGCTGAAGCTTTCTTT; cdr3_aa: CASSLEGGAAEAFF
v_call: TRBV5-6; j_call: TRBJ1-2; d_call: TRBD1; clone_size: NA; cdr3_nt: TGTGCCAGCAGCCTTGGGACAGGCTATGGCTACACCTTC; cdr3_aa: CASSLGTGYGYTF
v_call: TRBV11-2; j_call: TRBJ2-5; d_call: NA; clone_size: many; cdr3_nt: TGTGCCAGCAGCTTAGGACCCGGGAACATCCAAGAGACCCAGTACTTC; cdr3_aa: CASSLGPGNIQETQYF
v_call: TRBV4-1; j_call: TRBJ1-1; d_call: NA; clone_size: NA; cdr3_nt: TGCGCCAGCAGCCAGGCGGACTATAACACTGAAGCTTTCTTT; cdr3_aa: CASSQADYNTEAFF
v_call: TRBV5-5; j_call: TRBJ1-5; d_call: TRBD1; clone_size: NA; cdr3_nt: TGTGCCAGCAGCCGGACAGGGGGCGATCAGCCCCAGCATTTT; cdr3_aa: CASSRTGGDQPQHF
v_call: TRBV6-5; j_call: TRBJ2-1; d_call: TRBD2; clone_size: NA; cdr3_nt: TGTGCCAGCGGTCCACTAGCGGGAGCCAATGAGCAGTTCTTC; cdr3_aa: CASGPLAGANEQFF